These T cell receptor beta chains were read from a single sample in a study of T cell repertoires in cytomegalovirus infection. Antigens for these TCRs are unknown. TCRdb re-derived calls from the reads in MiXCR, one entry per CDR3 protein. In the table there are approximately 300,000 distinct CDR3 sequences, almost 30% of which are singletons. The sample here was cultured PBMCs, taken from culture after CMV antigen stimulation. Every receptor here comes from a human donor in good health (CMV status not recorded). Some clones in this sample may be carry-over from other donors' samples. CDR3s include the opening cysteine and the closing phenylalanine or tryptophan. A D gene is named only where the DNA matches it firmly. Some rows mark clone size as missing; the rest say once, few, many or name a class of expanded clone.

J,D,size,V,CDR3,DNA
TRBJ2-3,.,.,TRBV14,CASSQESGDTQYF,TGTGCCAGCAGCCAAGAGTCCGGGGATACGCAGTATTTT
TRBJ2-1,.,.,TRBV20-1,CSARDLPRTGEQFF,TGCAGTGCTAGAGACCTTCCCAGAACAGGGGAGCAGTTCTTC
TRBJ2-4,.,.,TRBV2,CASSGLQIAKNIQYF,TGTGCCAGCAGTGGCCTACAGATAGCCAAAAACATTCAGTACTTC
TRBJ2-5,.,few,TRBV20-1,CSASSMAGIQETQYF,TGCAGTGCTAGCTCCATGGCGGGCATCCAAGAGACCCAGTACTTC
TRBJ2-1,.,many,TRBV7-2,CASSRWAGTMDEQFF,TGTGCCAGCAGCCGCTGGGCCGGAACTATGGATGAGCAGTTCTTC
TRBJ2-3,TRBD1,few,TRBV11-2,CASSLTGGTWGTDTQYF,TGTGCCAGCAGCTTAACAGGGGGCACCTGGGGCACAGATACGCAGTATTTT
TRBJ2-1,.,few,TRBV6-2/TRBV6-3,CASSTDISSYNEQFF,TGTGCCAGCAGTACCGACATAAGCTCCTACAATGAGCAGTTCTTC
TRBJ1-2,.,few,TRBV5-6,CASSIPGTYGYTF,TGTGCCAGCAGTATCCCTGGGACTTATGGCTACACCTTC
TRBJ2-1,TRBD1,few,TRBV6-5,CASSYSDRGSYNEQFF,TGTGCCAGCAGTTACTCCGACAGGGGTTCCTACAATGAGCAGTTCTTC
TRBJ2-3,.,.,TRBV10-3,CATQETAGAADTQYF,TGTGCCACCCAGGAGACAGCGGGCGCAGCAGATACGCAGTATTTT
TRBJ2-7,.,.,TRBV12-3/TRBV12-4,CASCSRAVMTRSLGYEQYF,TGTGCCAGCTGTTCCCGAGCCGTTATGACTAGATCTTTAGGGTACGAGCAGTACTTC
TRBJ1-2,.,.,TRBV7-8,CASSLAAGHNYGYTF,TGTGCCAGCAGCTTAGCCGCGGGGCATAACTATGGCTACACCTTC
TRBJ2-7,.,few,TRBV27,CASTTSPTYEQYF,TGTGCCAGCACAACAAGTCCTACCTACGAGCAGTACTTC
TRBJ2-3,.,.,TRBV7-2,CASSLMGSGTGADTQYF,TGTGCCAGCAGCTTAATGGGATCCGGAACCGGGGCAGATACGCAGTATTTT
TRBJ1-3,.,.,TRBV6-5,CASTRSSGNTIYF,TGTGCCAGCACCAGGAGCTCTGGAAACACCATATATTTT
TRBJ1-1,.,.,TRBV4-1,CASSQDTGVPSEAFF,TGCGCCAGCAGCCAAGATACAGGTGTTCCCTCTGAAGCTTTCTTT
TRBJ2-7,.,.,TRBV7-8,CASSFTKELPYEQYF,TGTGCCAGCAGCTTCACCAAGGAGTTACCCTACGAGCAGTACTTC
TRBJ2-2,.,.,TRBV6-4,CASSGGQHTGELFF,TGTGCCAGCAGTGGAGGACAACACACCGGGGAGCTGTTTTTT
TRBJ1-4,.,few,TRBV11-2,CASSLGLGPTANEKLFF,TGTGCCAGCAGCTTAGGGCTGGGGCCTACAGCTAATGAAAAACTGTTTTTT
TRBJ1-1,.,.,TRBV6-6,CASRNSNTEAFF,TGTGCCAGCAGAAACTCGAACACTGAAGCTTTCTTT
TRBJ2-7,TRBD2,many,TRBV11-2,CASSLAGGALYEQYF,TGTGCCAGCAGCTTAGCGGGGGGGGCTCTCTACGAGCAGTACTTC
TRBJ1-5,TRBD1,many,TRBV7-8,CASSAGGAGQPQHF,TGTGCCAGCAGCGCAGGGGGGGCAGGTCAGCCCCAGCATTTT
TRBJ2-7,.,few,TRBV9,CASSERDTGGYEQYF,TGTGCCAGCAGCGAGCGGGACACCGGAGGCTACGAGCAGTACTTC
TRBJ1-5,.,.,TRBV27,CASSLMRSDQPQHF,TGTGCCAGCAGTTTGATGAGGAGCGATCAGCCCCAGCATTTT
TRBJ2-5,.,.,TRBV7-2,CASSLGPRVQETQYF,TGTGCCAGCAGCTTAGGTCCGCGTGTCCAAGAGACCCAGTACTTC
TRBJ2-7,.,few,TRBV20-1,CSVPGPVYEQYF,TGCAGTGTGCCGGGACCCGTCTACGAGCAGTACTTC
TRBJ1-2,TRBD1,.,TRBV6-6,CASSYPDRANYGYTF,TGTGCCAGCAGTTACCCGGACAGGGCGAACTATGGCTACACCTTC
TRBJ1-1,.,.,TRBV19,CASSLFRADSPIGTEAFF,TGTGCCAGTAGCCTCTTCCGAGCGGATTCCCCTATAGGGACTGAAGCTTTCTTT
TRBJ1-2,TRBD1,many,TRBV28,CASSLNRGLGYTF,TGTGCCAGCAGTTTAAACAGGGGGCTTGGCTACACCTTC
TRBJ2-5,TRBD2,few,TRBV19,CASSMAGVSETQYF,TGTGCCAGTAGTATGGCGGGAGTGTCAGAGACCCAGTACTTC
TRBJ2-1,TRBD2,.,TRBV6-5,CASSGTSGHEQFF,TGTGCCAGCAGCGGGACTAGTGGCCATGAGCAGTTCTTC
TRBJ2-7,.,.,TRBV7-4,CASSPPSQRASYEQYF,TGTGCCAGCAGCCCCCCCTCTCAGCGGGCCTCCTACGAGCAGTACTTC
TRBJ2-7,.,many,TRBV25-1,CASSQRQRGDEQYF,TGTGCCAGCAGTCAACGACAGAGAGGCGACGAGCAGTACTTC
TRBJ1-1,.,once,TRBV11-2,CASSLSGQGMNTEAFF,TGTGCCAGCAGCTTATCGGGTCAGGGAATGAACACTGAAGCTTTCTTT
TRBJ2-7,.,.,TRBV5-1,CASSRDGAPSYEQYF,TGCGCCAGCAGCCGAGACGGGGCGCCCTCCTACGAGCAGTACTTC
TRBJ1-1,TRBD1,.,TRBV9,CASSRTGSANTEAFF,TGTGCCAGCAGCAGGACAGGGTCGGCGAACACTGAAGCTTTCTTT
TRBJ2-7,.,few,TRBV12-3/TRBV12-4,CASSFGTETYEQYF,TGTGCCAGTTCTTTTGGCACCGAAACCTACGAGCAGTACTTC
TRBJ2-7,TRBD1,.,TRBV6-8,CASRLGQGPGSGSYEQYF,TGTGCCAGCAGACTCGGACAGGGGCCCGGCTCCGGGTCCTACGAGCAGTACTTC
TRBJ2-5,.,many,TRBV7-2,CASSLGVEETQYF,TGTGCCAGCAGCTTAGGGGTGGAGGAGACCCAGTACTTC
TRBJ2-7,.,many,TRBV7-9,CASSMNRRPYEQYF,TGTGCCAGCAGTATGAACAGGCGGCCCTACGAGCAGTACTTC
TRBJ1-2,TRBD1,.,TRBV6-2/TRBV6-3,CASSSIGQVGYGYTF,TGTGCCAGCAGTTCGATCGGACAGGTGGGCTATGGCTACACCTTC
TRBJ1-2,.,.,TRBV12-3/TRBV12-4,CASSLAADGYTF,TGTGCCAGCAGTTTAGCTGCCGATGGCTACACCTTC
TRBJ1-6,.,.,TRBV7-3,CASSADISSYNSPLHF,TGTGCCAGCAGCGCAGACATTAGCTCCTATAATTCACCCCTCCACTTT
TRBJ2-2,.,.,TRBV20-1,CSALSMGELFF,TGCAGTGCCCTATCCATGGGGGAGCTGTTTTTT
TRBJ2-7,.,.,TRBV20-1,CSARDEAERYYEQYF,TGCAGTGCTAGAGATGAGGCGGAAAGATACTACGAGCAGTACTTC
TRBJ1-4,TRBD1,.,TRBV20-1,CSAFDREDATNEKLFF,TGCAGTGCTTTCGACAGGGAGGATGCAACTAATGAAAAACTGTTTTTT
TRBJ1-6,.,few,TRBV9,CASSVDAWNSPLHF,TGTGCCAGCAGCGTCGACGCGTGGAATTCACCCCTCCACTTT
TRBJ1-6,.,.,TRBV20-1,CSARDLDSPLHF,TGCAGTGCTAGAGATCTGGATTCACCCCTCCACTTT